The next 8 T cell receptor beta chains were all read from a single sample in a study of blood T cell repertoires in COVID-19. The protocol was immunoSEQ multiplex PCR, while the TCRdb copy is restricted to in-frame clones and leaves out a portion. The table records about 300,000 clones, around 90% of them present only once. The sequenced sample consisted of peripheral blood. Source of these receptors: a man between 18 and 35 years old with active or convalescent COVID-19.

The chain employs TRBV27 and TRBJ1-4; D is possibly TRBD1 (5 bases). The V gene's germline CDR1 is MNHEY and CDR2 SMNVEV (reference sequence). The CDR3 runs 13 residues. Deletions cut 4 bases from V and 3 bases from J, with 6 bases between. CDR3 sequence reads: CASSWGSNEKLFF. DNA for the CDR3: TGTGCCAGCAGTTGGGGCTCTAATGAAAAACTGTTTTTT.

This clone has just one count. V gene TRBV6-5 combines with J gene TRBJ2-2; D call uncertain. Germline V lookup: CDR1 MNHEY, CDR2 SVGAGI. Deletions cut 4 bases from V and 3 bases from J, with 12 bases between. The CDR3 is made up of 15 amino acids. The chain's CDR3 is CASSSPEPYTGELFF. The CDR3 nucleotides read TGTGCCAGCAGTTCGCCCGAGCCCTACACCGGGGAGCTGTTTTTT.

This rearrangement joins TRBV4-1 to TRBJ1-2, with TRBD1 as a possible D gene (6 bases). V was clipped by 4 bases and J by 3 bases, with 18 bases between them. The CDR3 length is 16 residues. CDR1 and CDR2 from the germline V gene are MGHRA and YSYEKL. The CDR3 loop reads CASSLSSGGFDYGYTF. The CDR3 DNA reads TGCGCCAGCAGCCTATCATCGGGGGGCTTCGACTATGGCTACACCTTC.

The chain uses TRBV11-2 and TRBJ2-7, with 10 positions matching TRBD1. The CDR3 runs 15 residues. Germline CDR1 reads SGHAT; CDR2 reads FQNNGV. Germline trimming cut 5 bases from V and 2 bases from J; bases unmatched to any gene: 6. CDR3: CASSPRDRGPYEQYF. CDR3 coding DNA: TGTGCCAGCAGCCCGAGGGACAGGGGACCCTACGAGCAGTACTTC. Using reference TRBV11-2 and TRBJ2-7 for the parts outside the CDR3, the full variable domain is EAGVAQSPRYKIIEKRQSVAFWCNPISGHATLYWYQQILGQGPKLLIQFQNNGVVDDSQLPKDRFSAERLKGVDSTLKIQPAKLEDSAVYLCASSPRDRGPYEQYFGPGTRLTVT.

This chain joins TRBV19 and TRBJ1-5; 9 bases align to TRBD1. Losses at the gene ends were 6 bases for V and 7 bases for J; bases not matched to a gene: 7. This CDR3 is 14 amino acids long. Germline values: CDR1 LNHDA, CDR2 SQIVND (reference sequence). CDR3 DNA sequence: TGTGCCAGTAGCTTTACAGGGGGCGGGCAGCCCCAGCATTTT. This gives the protein CASSFTGGGQPQHF.

The gene calls are TRBV19 and TRBJ1-2, with D uncertain. The CDR3 totals 15 residues. Germline values: CDR1 LNHDA, CDR2 SQIVND (reference sequence). Trimming left V 5 bases short and J 2 bases short, with 15 bases between. The CDR3 region has the DNA TGTGCCAGTAGTCCCTGGGGAGTCCGGAACTATGGCTACACCTTC. This gives the protein CASSPWGVRNYGYTF.

This sequence joins TRBV27 and TRBJ1-2, with D tentatively TRBD1 (5 bases). The CDR3 contains 13 residues. Trimming stripped 5 bases from V and 0 bases from J, with 7 bases between. Germline V gene lookup returns CDR1 MNHEY and CDR2 SMNVEV (reference sequence). The CDR3 DNA follows: TGTGCCAGCAGTCAGACAGCTAACTATGGCTACACCTTC. Translating it yields CASSQTANYGYTF.

The V call is TRBV7-4, the J call TRBJ1-5; TRBD1 matches at 9 bases. The CDR3 length is 20 residues. The ends lost 5 bases at V and 0 bases at J; junction bases unmatched: 17. The germline gives CDR1 SGHVT, CDR2 SQSDAQ. CDR3 nucleotide sequence: TGTGCCAGCAGCCCACATCGTTTCAGAACAGGGGGCCCTAGCAATCAGCCCCAGCATTTT. Translated: CASSPHRFRTGGPSNQPQHF.